This T cell receptor (beta chain) was recovered during a study of Ad26.COV2.S vaccination and SARS-CoV-2 variants. Overall study results and limits: TCR breadth and depth analyses may have underestimated total T cell responses.

Note on this clone: Its antigen is still unknown.

The V gene's germline CDR1 is LNHDA and CDR2 SQIVND (reference sequence). The CDR3 is 16 residues long. V dropped 3 bases and J dropped 1 base, with 15 bases sitting between them. Treatment: 19 received Ad26.COV2.S at low or high dose, single or two shots; 5 received placebo; per-sample allocation not given. The samples were gathered on day 63 after the first injection of vaccine or placebo. Immunization relied on an Ad26 vector, which expressed Wuhan-strain SARS-CoV-2 spike. Produced via immunoSEQ multiplex PCR; TCRdb's table is partial and in-frame only. Of roughly 350,000 clones in the sample, about 89% were seen once.

The clonotype originates from a person between 18 and 60 years old who received the Ad26.COV2.S COVID-19 vaccine or a placebo. The V and J genes are TRBV19 and TRBJ2-5, with D unresolved. The starting material was peripheral blood, obtained in a trial of Ad26.COV2.S vaccine versus placebo. CDR3 DNA sequence: TGTGCCAGTAGTATCTCCCTTGACACCATCCAAGAGACCCAGTACTTC. It specifies CASSISLDTIQETQYF.